The 18 T cell receptor beta chains in this list originate from one sample, sequenced in a study of blood T cell repertoires in COVID-19. Produced via immunoSEQ multiplex PCR; TCRdb's table is partial and in-frame only. The sample carries around 280,000 clones, about nine tenths recorded once. The source material was peripheral blood. These receptors all come from a woman younger than 45 with COVID-19, enrolled during active disease.

The chain links TRBV6-5 to TRBJ1-1, with a tentative D call TRBD1 (5 bases). CDR3 length: 12 amino acids. Germline loops: CDR1 MNHEY, CDR2 SVGAGI. The ends were cut back, 6 bases at V and 6 bases at J, with 11 bases in the middle. The DNA for the CDR3 is TGTGCCAGCAGCCACGGGGGGGCTGAAGCTTTCTTT. Amino acid sequence: CASSHGGAEAFF.

J is TRBJ1-3 and V is TRBV18; unclear D gene. V was cut by 7 bases and J by 2 bases, with 6 bases left in between. Germline CDR1 reads KGHSH; CDR2 reads LQKENI. CDR3 size: 12 residues. CDR3 sequence: CASFATGNTIYF. In DNA form, the CDR3 reads TGTGCCAGCTTCGCGACTGGAAACACCATATATTTT.

The chain joins TRBV2 to TRBJ2-7, with 13 bases aligning to TRBD2. Per germline, CDR1 SNHLY and CDR2 FYNNEI. V shed 6 bases, J shed 11 bases, and the junction held 7 bases outside the gene matches. The CDR3 loop spans 13 amino acids. The CDR3 region has the DNA TGTGCCAGCAGGACCGGGACTAGCGGGGCTAAGTACTTC. This sequence encodes CASRTGTSGAKYF.

This clone has a single count. J is TRBJ1-3 and V is TRBV4-1; a possible D gene is TRBD1 (6 bases). V gave up 1 base and J gave up 1 base, with 8 bases separating them. This CDR3 contains 15 residues. Germline CDR1 reads MGHRA; CDR2 reads YSYEKL. The CDR3 sequence: CASSQGTASGNTIYF. CDR3 nucleotide sequence: TGCGCCAGCAGCCAAGGGACAGCTTCTGGAAACACCATATATTTT.

V is TRBV5-4 and J is TRBJ1-2, with D maybe TRBD1 (5 bases). Trimming pared 4 bases from V and 6 bases from J, leaving 22 bases between. Germline loops: CDR1 SGHNT, CDR2 YYREEE (reference sequence). The length of the CDR3 is 16 residues. CDR3 region: CASSPSIGHRGDGYTF. The CDR3 DNA reads TGTGCCAGCAGCCCAAGCATAGGACACAGAGGAGATGGCTACACCTTC.

The chain employs TRBV5-8 and TRBJ1-3; 10 bases agree with TRBD1. V was clipped by 0 bases and J by 1 base; unmatched bases: 1. The CDR3 is made up of 16 amino acids. Germline CDR1 and CDR2: SGHTS and YDEGEE. The CDR3 nucleotides read TGTGCCAGCAGCTTGGGACAGGGGGCGTCTGGAAACACCATATATTTT. It codes for CASSLGQGASGNTIYF.

This rearrangement joins TRBV11-2 to TRBJ2-1; 9 positions match TRBD2. Germline V lookup: CDR1 SGHAT, CDR2 FQNNGV. The CDR3 has 15 residues. The V segment lost 0 bases and the J segment 5 bases; nucleotides outside the gene matches: 2. CDR3 sequence: CASSLEASGDNEQFF. The CDR3, as DNA: TGTGCCAGCAGCTTAGAGGCTAGCGGGGACAATGAGCAGTTCTTC.

This rearrangement joins TRBV4-1 to TRBJ2-1; D possibly corresponds to TRBD1 (6 bases). The CDR3 spans 16 residues. V lost 1 base and J lost 4, with 14 bases in between. Germline-derived CDR1 and CDR2 are MGHRA and YSYEKL. The CDR3 DNA sequence: TGCGCCAGCAGCCAAGTTTCCGGGACAAAATACAATGAGCAGTTCTTC. This codes for CASSQVSGTKYNEQFF.

CDR3 in DNA: TGTGCCAGCAGCTTTGGGGGGGGCACGAACACCGGGGAGCTGTTTTTT. Protein product: CASSFGGGTNTGELFF. V gene TRBV11-2 combines with J gene TRBJ2-2, with D perhaps TRBD2 (7 bases). The ends were cut back, 3 bases at V and 0 bases at J, with 11 bases in the middle. CDR1 SGHAT and CDR2 FQNNGV come from the germline V gene. This CDR3 is built from 16 residues. Full variable domain (rest looked up from reference TRBV11-2 and TRBJ2-2): EAGVAQSPRYKIIEKRQSVAFWCNPISGHATLYWYQQILGQGPKLLIQFQNNGVVDDSQLPKDRFSAERLKGVDSTLKIQPAKLEDSAVYLCASSFGGGTNTGELFFGEGSRLTVL.

The chain carries TRBV5-1 and TRBJ2-3; no firm D call. The germline V gene encodes CDR1 SGHRS and CDR2 YFSETQ. This CDR3 spans 11 amino acids. The germline V and J ends were trimmed by 4 bases and 6 bases, with 6 bases remaining between them. The CDR3 DNA follows: TGCGCCAGCAGCGTACTCGATACGCAGTATTTT. It is translated as CASSVLDTQYF. The full variable domain, completed using reference TRBV5-1 and TRBJ2-3, is KAGVTQTPRYLIKTRGQQVTLSCSPISGHRSVSWYQQTPGQGLQFLFEYFSETQRNKGNFPGRFSGRQFSNSRSEMNVSTLELGDSALYLCASSVLDTQYFGPGTRLTVL.

This clone showed up just once. The chain recombines TRBV4-1 with TRBJ2-1; tentatively, D is TRBD2 (6 bases). V gave up 0 bases and J gave up 1 base, with 10 bases separating them. The CDR3 runs to 16 residues. Germline CDR1 MGHRA, CDR2 YSYEKL. CDR3 amino acids: CASSQDVGRSYNEQFF. DNA of the CDR3: TGCGCCAGCAGCCAAGATGTAGGGAGGTCCTACAATGAGCAGTTCTTC.

This chain connects TRBV5-6 to TRBJ1-6, with 8 bases matching TRBD1. Trimming at V came to 1 base and at J to 12 bases, leaving 0 bases not matched to a gene. There are 12 residues in the CDR3. CDR1 and CDR2 from the germline V gene are SGHDT and YYEEEE. In DNA, the CDR3 is TGTGCCAGCAGCTTGACAGGGGGACCCCTCCACTTT. Its translation is CASSLTGGPLHF.

The rearrangement links TRBV28 to TRBJ1-1; D may be TRBD1 (6 bases). This CDR3 spans 17 amino acids. Looked up from germline, CDR1 is MDHEN and CDR2 is SYDVKM. The ends were cut back, 4 bases at V and 1 base at J, with 19 bases in the middle. In DNA, the CDR3 is TGTGCCAGCAGTTCATACGACAGGTTCAGCCGGAACACTGAAGCTTTCTTT. Its protein is CASSSYDRFSRNTEAFF.

This sequence joins TRBV6-6 and TRBJ2-5, with 13 bases matching TRBD2. V was clipped by 6 bases and J by 2 bases; unmatched bases: 3. CDR3 length equals 15 residues. Germline V CDR1 and CDR2: MNHNY, SVGAGI (reference sequence). CDR3 sequence (DNA): TGTGCCAGCAGACAGACTAGCGGGGGGCAAGAGACCCAGTACTTC. It translates to CASRQTSGGQETQYF.

To note about this clone: This specimen includes other DNA sequences encoding the same CDR3. In nucleotides, the CDR3 is TGTGCCAGCAGCCAGGGACAGCACTATGGCTACACCTTC. Translated: CASSQGQHYGYTF. This chain uses TRBV3-1 (or the pseudogene TRBV3-2) with TRBJ1-2, with 7 bases that match TRBD1. Trimming removed 3 bases from V and 3 bases from J; junction bases left unmatched: 1. Germline assignment: CDR1 LGHDT and CDR2 YNNKEL (reference sequence). CDR3 length: 13 amino acids.

The genes are TRBV7-2 and TRBJ2-7; 10 bases are a match to TRBD1. CDR1 SGHTA and CDR2 FQGNSA come from the germline V gene. The CDR3 covers 14 residues. V was pared by 5 bases and J by 4 bases, with 5 bases of the junction left unmatched. DNA of the CDR3: TGTGCCAGCAGCCGTGACAGGGGGCCTTACGAGCAGTACTTC. Translated, it gives CASSRDRGPYEQYF.

V gene TRBV27 combines with J gene TRBJ1-1; the match to TRBD1 covers 9 bases. The germline CDR1 and CDR2 sequences are MNHEY and SMNVEV (reference sequence). V shed 5 bases and J 0 bases; nucleotides not matched to a gene: 7. The CDR3 extends over 16 amino acids. Here the CDR3 reads CASSQQGAFLNTEAFF. DNA for the CDR3: TGTGCCAGCAGTCAACAGGGGGCCTTCCTGAACACTGAAGCTTTCTTT.

The V gene is TRBV3-1 (or the pseudogene TRBV3-2), the J gene TRBJ2-1; tentative D call: TRBD1 (5 bases). There are 16 residues in the CDR3. The V gene's germline CDR1 is LGHDT and CDR2 YNNKEL (reference sequence). Trimming stripped 1 base from V and 4 bases from J, with 14 bases between. This CDR3 reads CASSQVVGPYYNEQFF. In nucleotides, the CDR3 is TGTGCCAGCAGCCAAGTTGTGGGGCCGTATTACAATGAGCAGTTCTTC.